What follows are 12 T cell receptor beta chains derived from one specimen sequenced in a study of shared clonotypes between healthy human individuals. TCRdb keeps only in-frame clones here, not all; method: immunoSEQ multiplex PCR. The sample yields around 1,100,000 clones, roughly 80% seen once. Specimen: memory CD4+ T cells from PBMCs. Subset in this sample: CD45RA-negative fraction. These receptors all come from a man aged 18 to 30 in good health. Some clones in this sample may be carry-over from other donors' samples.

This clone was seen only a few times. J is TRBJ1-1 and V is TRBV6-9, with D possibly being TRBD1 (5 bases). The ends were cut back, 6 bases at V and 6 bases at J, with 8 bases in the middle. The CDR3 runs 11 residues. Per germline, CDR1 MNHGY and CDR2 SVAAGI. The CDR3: CASRTVPEAFF. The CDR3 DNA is TGTGCCAGCAGGACAGTTCCTGAAGCTTTCTTT.

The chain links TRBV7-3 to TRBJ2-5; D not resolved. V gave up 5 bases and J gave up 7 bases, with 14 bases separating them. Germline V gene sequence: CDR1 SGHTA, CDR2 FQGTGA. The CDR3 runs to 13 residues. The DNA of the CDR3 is TGTGCCAGCAGCACGGTCTGGGGTGGGACCCAGTACTTC. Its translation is CASSTVWGGTQYF. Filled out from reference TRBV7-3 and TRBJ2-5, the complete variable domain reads GAGVSQTPSNKVTEKGKYVELRCDPISGHTALYWYRQSLGQGPEFLIYFQGTGAADDSGLPNDRFFAVRPEGSVSTLKIQRTERGDSAVYLCASSTVWGGTQYFGPGTRLLVL.

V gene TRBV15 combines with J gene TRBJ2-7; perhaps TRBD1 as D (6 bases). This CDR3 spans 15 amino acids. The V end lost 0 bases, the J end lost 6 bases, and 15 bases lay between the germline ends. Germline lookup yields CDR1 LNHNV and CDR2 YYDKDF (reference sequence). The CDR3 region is CATSRDGAGVSEQYF. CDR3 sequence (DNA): TGTGCCACCAGCAGAGATGGTGCAGGGGTTAGCGAGCAGTACTTC.

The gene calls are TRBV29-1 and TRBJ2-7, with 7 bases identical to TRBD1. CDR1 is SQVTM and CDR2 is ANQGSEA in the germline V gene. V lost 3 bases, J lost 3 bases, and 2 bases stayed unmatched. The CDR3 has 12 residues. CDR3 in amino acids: CSVEGQFYEQYF. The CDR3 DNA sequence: TGCAGCGTTGAGGGACAGTTCTACGAGCAGTACTTC.

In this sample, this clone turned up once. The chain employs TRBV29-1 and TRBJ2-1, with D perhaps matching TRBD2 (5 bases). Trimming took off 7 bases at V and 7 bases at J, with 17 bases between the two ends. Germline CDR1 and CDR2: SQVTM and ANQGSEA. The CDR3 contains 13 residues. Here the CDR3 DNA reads TGCAGCGCCTCCGCGCCGGGATGGAATGAGCAGTTCTTC. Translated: CSASAPGWNEQFF.

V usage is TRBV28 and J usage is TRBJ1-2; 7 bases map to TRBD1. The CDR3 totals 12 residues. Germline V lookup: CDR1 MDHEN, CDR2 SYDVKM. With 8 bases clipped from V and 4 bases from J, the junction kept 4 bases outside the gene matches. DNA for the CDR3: TGTGCCAGCGGGACAGCGATCTATGGCTACACCTTC. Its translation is CASGTAIYGYTF.

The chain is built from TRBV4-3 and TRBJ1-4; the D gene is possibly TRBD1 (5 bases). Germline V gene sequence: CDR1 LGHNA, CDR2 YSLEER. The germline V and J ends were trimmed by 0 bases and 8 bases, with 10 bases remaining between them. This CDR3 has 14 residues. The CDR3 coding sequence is TGCGCCAGCAGCCAAGATAGCGGGGACGAAAAACTGTTTTTT. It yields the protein CASSQDSGDEKLFF.

The CDR3 nucleotides read TGTGCCAGCAGTTCAGGACAGGCAAGGGACTATGGCTACACCTTC. Protein: CASSSGQARDYGYTF. The rearrangement uses TRBV6-6 and TRBJ1-2; 7 nucleotides agree with TRBD1. Germline V CDR1 and CDR2: MNHNY, SVGAGI (reference sequence). The CDR3 spans 15 residues. V lost 4 bases and J lost 3; bases outside the gene matches: 8.

The CDR3 DNA reads TGTGCCAGCAGTTCCAGACAGGGGGCAGACATTCAGTACTTC. Translated, it gives CASSSRQGADIQYF. The V and J genes are TRBV6-5 and TRBJ2-4, with TRBD1 identical over 10 bases. The CDR3 is made up of 14 amino acids. V dropped 4 bases and J dropped 8; count of bases not matched to a gene: 5. Germline CDR1 MNHEY, CDR2 SVGAGI.

CDR3 coding DNA: TGTGCCACTAGGGGGGGTCTTCAGCCCCAGCATTTT. The encoded protein is CATRGGLQPQHF. The V gene is TRBV19, the J gene TRBJ1-5; TRBD1 might be the D (6 bases). Germline V gives CDR1 LNHDA, CDR2 SQIVND (reference sequence). This CDR3 is 12 amino acids long. The V end was cut by 10 bases, the J end by 6 bases, with 13 bases between.

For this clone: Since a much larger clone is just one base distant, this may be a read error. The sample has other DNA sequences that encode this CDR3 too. Here the CDR3 reads CASSLTGDTEAFF. In DNA, the CDR3 is TGTGCCAGCAGCCTAACAGGAGACACTGAAGCTTTCTTT. The rearrangement joins TRBV7-9 to TRBJ1-1; tentative D call: TRBD1 (5 bases). This CDR3 has 13 amino acids. CDR1 is SEHNR, CDR2 FQNEAQ, per germline (reference sequence). Trimming stripped 5 bases from V and 3 bases from J, with 10 bases between.

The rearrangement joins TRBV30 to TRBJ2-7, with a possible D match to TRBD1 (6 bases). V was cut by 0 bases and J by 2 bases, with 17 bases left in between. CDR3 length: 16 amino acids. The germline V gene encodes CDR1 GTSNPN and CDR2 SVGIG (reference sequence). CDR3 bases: TGTGCCTGGAGTGTTCGTCTGGGACAAATTCCCTACGAGCAGTACTTC. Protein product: CAWSVRLGQIPYEQYF.